These 21 T cell receptor beta chains originate from one sample sequenced in a study of T cell responses to AZD1222 COVID-19 vaccine. Libraries were prepared by immunoSEQ multiplex PCR; TCRdb keeps only in-frame clonotypes and omits some of them. The table shows some 110,000 clones, with over 75% occurring only once. The specimen was peripheral blood, collected on day 0 of AZD1222 vaccination. Receptors were obtained from an adult in good health.

The chain employs TRBV5-1 and TRBJ1-2, with 7 nucleotides matching TRBD1. The CDR3 runs to 12 residues. V dropped 2 bases and J dropped 6; count of bases not matched to a gene: 1. CDR1 and CDR2 from the germline V gene are SGHRS and YFSETQ. CDR3 sequence: CASSFDRDGYTF. CDR3 in DNA: TGCGCCAGCAGCTTTGACAGGGATGGCTACACCTTC.

This clone was found once. This sequence joins TRBV6-2 or TRBV6-3 and TRBJ1-2; perhaps TRBD1 as D (6 bases). The germline gives CDR1 MNHEY, CDR2 SVGEGT. V lost 1 base to trimming and J lost 7 bases, with 13 bases between them. The CDR3 length is 14 residues. CDR3 bases: TGTGCCAGCAGTTACTGGGGGCAGGGGAGTGGCTACACCTTC. The encoded protein is CASSYWGQGSGYTF.

The J gene is TRBJ1-5, the V gene TRBV5-8; D gene ambiguous. There are 16 residues in the CDR3. V was shortened by 3 bases and J by 1 base, with 14 bases between the two germline ends. Germline lookup yields CDR1 SGHTS and CDR2 YDEGEE. Here the CDR3 DNA reads TGTGCCAGCAGCTCGGGCCAACATTGGAGCAATCAGCCCCAGCATTTT. Encoded protein: CASSSGQHWSNQPQHF. Full variable domain (missing parts from reference TRBV5-8 and TRBJ1-5): EAGVTQSPTHLIKTRGQQATLRCSPISGHTSVYWYQQALGLGLQFLLWYDEGEERNRGNFPPRFSGRQFPNYSSELNVNALELEDSALYLCASSSGQHWSNQPQHFGDGTRLSIL.

The chain uses TRBV30 and TRBJ1-1; 7 bases are shared with TRBD1. The CDR3 is 14 amino acids. After removal of 0 bases from V and 4 bases from J, the junction contained 5 bases not matched to a gene. Per germline, CDR1 GTSNPN and CDR2 SVGIG (reference sequence). The chain's CDR3 is CAWSVIDRATEAFF. CDR3 bases: TGTGCCTGGAGTGTAATCGACAGGGCCACTGAAGCTTTCTTT.

The rearrangement uses TRBV6-5 and TRBJ2-3; 7 nucleotides agree with TRBD2. The CDR3 covers 14 residues. After removal of 10 bases from V and 2 bases from J, the junction contained 9 bases not matched to a gene. Germline CDR1 is MNHEY and CDR2 is SVGAGI. In DNA, the CDR3 is TGTGCCACCCGGTTTGGGGGGGACACAGATACGCAGTATTTT. Translated: CATRFGGDTDTQYF.

For the CDR3, the DNA is TGTGCCAGCAGTTACTCGACGGGTGGGGCCTCCTACGAGCAGTACTTC. This sequence encodes CASSYSTGGASYEQYF. This chain joins TRBV6-5 and TRBJ2-7; D is possibly TRBD1 (5 bases). The ends were cut back, 0 bases at V and 0 bases at J, with 12 bases in the middle. The CDR3 runs 16 residues. The germline V gene has CDR1 MNHEY and CDR2 SVGAGI.

This rearrangement joins TRBV19 to TRBJ1-1; D uncertain. The CDR3 runs 13 residues. Germline V lookup: CDR1 LNHDA, CDR2 SQIVND (reference sequence). Trimming removed 5 bases at V and 1 base at J, with 8 bases between. The CDR3 protein is CASSWQRNTEAFF. The CDR3 nucleotides are TGTGCCAGTAGTTGGCAGAGGAACACTGAAGCTTTCTTT.

J is TRBJ2-7 and V is TRBV6-1, with D hard to call. There are 15 residues in the CDR3. Germline V gene sequence: CDR1 MNHNS, CDR2 SASEGT. Trimming removed 1 base from V and 2 bases from J, with 12 bases in between. The CDR3 sequence: CASSEGAGQAYEQYF. The DNA for the CDR3 is TGTGCCAGCAGTGAAGGGGCAGGTCAAGCCTACGAGCAGTACTTC.

J is TRBJ2-5 and V is TRBV11-2; 8 bases match TRBD1. There are 15 residues in the CDR3. The ends lost 1 base at V and 5 bases at J; junction bases unmatched: 6. The germline gives CDR1 SGHAT, CDR2 FQNNGV. The CDR3 loop reads CASSLVTGGVETQYF. CDR3 coding DNA: TGTGCCAGCAGCTTAGTAACAGGGGGAGTGGAGACCCAGTACTTC.

J is TRBJ1-1 and V is TRBV5-4; 8 positions match TRBD1. V lost 3 bases and J lost 4; bases outside the gene matches: 5. Germline-derived CDR1 and CDR2 are SGHNT and YYREEE (reference sequence). The CDR3 covers 14 residues. The CDR3 protein is CASSSIDRGTEAFF. CDR3 in DNA: TGTGCCAGCAGCTCTATCGACAGGGGCACTGAAGCTTTCTTT.

CDR3 DNA sequence: TGTGCCAGCTCACCCTCGGGACAGGGCTACGAGCAGTACTTC. It translates to CASSPSGQGYEQYF. The chain recombines TRBV18 with TRBJ2-7; 9 bases agree with TRBD1. Losses at the gene ends were 3 bases for V and 3 bases for J; bases not matched to a gene: 3. Germline-derived CDR1 and CDR2 are KGHSH and LQKENI. The CDR3 is 14 amino acids. Full variable domain (rest looked up from reference TRBV18 and TRBJ2-7): NAGVMQNPRHLVRRRGQEARLRCSPMKGHSHVYWYRQLPEEGLKFMVYLQKENIIDESGMPKERFSAEFPKEGPSILRIQQVVRGDSAAYFCASSPSGQGYEQYFGPGTRLTVT.

CDR3 region: CASSLWGGQEQFF. The DNA for the CDR3 is TGTGCCAGCAGCTTGTGGGGGGGCCAGGAGCAGTTCTTC. The chain employs TRBV5-6 and TRBJ2-1, with a weak D call TRBD2 (7 bases). Per the germline V gene, CDR1 is SGHDT and CDR2 is YYEEEE. V was pared by 1 base and J by 10 bases, with 12 bases between. This CDR3 contains 13 residues.

J is TRBJ2-3 and V is TRBV5-1; TRBD2 matches at 8 bases. Germline values: CDR1 SGHRS, CDR2 YFSETQ. V shed 2 bases and J 4 bases; nucleotides not matched to a gene: 6. The CDR3 runs 15 residues. For the CDR3, the DNA is TGCGCCAGCAGCTTCGACGGGGGGGCCCCAGATACGCAGTATTTT. It specifies CASSFDGGAPDTQYF.

The chain uses TRBV6-5 and TRBJ1-1; possible D gene TRBD1, 6 bases. The CDR3 consists of 14 residues. Germline V gives CDR1 MNHEY, CDR2 SVGAGI. V lost 4 bases and J lost 5, with 14 bases in between. DNA of the CDR3: TGTGCCAGCAGTTCCACAGGGTACTCGACTGAAGCTTTCTTT. Its translation: CASSSTGYSTEAFF.

J is TRBJ2-2 and V is TRBV7-8, with 7 bases matching TRBD1. The germline V gene encodes CDR1 SGHVS and CDR2 FQNEAQ. The CDR3 loop spans 14 amino acids. V shed 5 bases, J shed 5 bases, and the junction held 5 bases outside the gene matches. The CDR3, as DNA: TGTGCCAGCAGCACTTACAGGGGAACCGGGGAGCTGTTTTTT. Protein: CASSTYRGTGELFF. Based on the CDR3 plus reference TRBV7-8 and TRBJ2-2, the full variable domain is GAGVSQSPRYKVAKRGQDVALRCDPISGHVSLFWYQQALGQGPEFLTYFQNEAQLDKSGLPSDRFFAERPEGSVSTLKIQRTQQEDSAVYLCASSTYRGTGELFFGEGSRLTVL.

The chain joins TRBV19 to TRBJ1-6, with D unclear. Germline CDR1 reads LNHDA; CDR2 reads SQIVND (reference sequence). V shed 3 bases and J shed 0 bases, with 6 bases lying between them. The CDR3 totals 15 residues. The CDR3 nucleotides read TGTGCCAGTAGTATCTCGAGCTCCTATAATTCACCCCTCCACTTT. It is translated as CASSISSSYNSPLHF.

As to this clone: Different DNA sequences within this sample yield the same CDR3. This rearrangement joins TRBV29-1 to TRBJ1-3, with TRBD1 as a possible D gene (5 bases). CDR1 is SQVTM and CDR2 is ANQGSEA in the germline V gene. The CDR3 is 12 residues long. The CDR3 here is CSGGTSGNTIYF. CDR3 coding DNA: TGCAGTGGAGGGACGTCTGGAAACACCATATATTTT.

The chain uses TRBV9 and TRBJ1-2; D might be TRBD1 (5 bases). Looked up from germline, CDR1 is SGDLS and CDR2 is YYNGEE. The CDR3 length is 15 residues. V was clipped by 2 bases and J by 6 bases, with 17 bases between them. CDR3 DNA: TGTGCCAGCAGCGTGTCCCCGGGGGGGACTGATGGCTACACCTTC. Encoded protein: CASSVSPGGTDGYTF.

The chain uses TRBV9 and TRBJ1-1; no reliable D call. Between the trimmed V and J ends, which lost 2 bases and 3 bases, there was a span of 14 bases. Germline CDR1 is SGDLS and CDR2 is YYNGEE. This CDR3 contains 15 residues. The CDR3 region is CASSVNTNSYTEAFF. In nucleotides, the CDR3 is TGTGCCAGCAGCGTCAATACCAACAGTTACACTGAAGCTTTCTTT.

This sequence joins TRBV19 and TRBJ1-6, with D unclear. Germline-derived CDR1 and CDR2 are LNHDA and SQIVND (reference sequence). V was cut by 10 bases and J by 5 bases, with 15 bases left in between. The CDR3 totals 14 residues. The CDR3 DNA sequence: TGTGCCACTCAGAGTGGAGCAGATAATTCACCCCTCCACTTT. It yields the protein CATQSGADNSPLHF. Together with reference TRBV19 and TRBJ1-6, the CDR3 gives the full variable domain: DGGITQSPKYLFRKEGQNVTLSCEQNLNHDAMYWYRQDPGQGLRLIYYSQIVNDFQKGDIAEGYSVSREKKESFPLTVTSAQKNPTAFYLCATQSGADNSPLHFGNGTRLTVT.

The J gene is TRBJ1-1, the V gene TRBV5-1, with 11 positions matching TRBD1. The germline V gene has CDR1 SGHRS and CDR2 YFSETQ. The CDR3 loop spans 17 amino acids. Germline trimming cut 5 bases from V and 4 bases from J; bases unmatched to any gene: 13. CDR3 in DNA: TGCGCCAGCAGACGGACCTTATCCGGGACAGGGGGCACTGAAGCTTTCTTT. Its translation is CASRRTLSGTGGTEAFF.